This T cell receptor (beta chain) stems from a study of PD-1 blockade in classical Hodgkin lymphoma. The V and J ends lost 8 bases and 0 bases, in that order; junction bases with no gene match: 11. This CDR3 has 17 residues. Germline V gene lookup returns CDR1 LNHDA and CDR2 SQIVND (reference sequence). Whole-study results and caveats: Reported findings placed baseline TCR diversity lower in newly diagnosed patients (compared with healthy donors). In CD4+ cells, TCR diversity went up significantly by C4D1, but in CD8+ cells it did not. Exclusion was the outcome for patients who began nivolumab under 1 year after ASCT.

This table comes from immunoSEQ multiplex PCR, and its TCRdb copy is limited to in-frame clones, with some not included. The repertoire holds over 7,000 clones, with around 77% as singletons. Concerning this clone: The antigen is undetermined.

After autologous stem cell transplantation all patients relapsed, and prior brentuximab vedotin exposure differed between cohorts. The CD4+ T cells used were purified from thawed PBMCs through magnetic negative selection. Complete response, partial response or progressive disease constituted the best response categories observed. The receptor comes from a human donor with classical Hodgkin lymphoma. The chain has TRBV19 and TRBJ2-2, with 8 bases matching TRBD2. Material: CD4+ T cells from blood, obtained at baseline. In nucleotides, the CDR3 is TGTGCCAGTGGAGGTGTATTCGGGGGGGCGAACACCGGGGAGCTGTTTTTT. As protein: CASGGVFGGANTGELFF. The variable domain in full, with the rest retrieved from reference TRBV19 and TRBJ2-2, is DGGITQSPKYLFRKEGQNVTLSCEQNLNHDAMYWYRQDPGQGLRLIYYSQIVNDFQKGDIAEGYSVSREKKESFPLTVTSAQKNPTAFYLCASGGVFGGANTGELFFGEGSRLTVL.